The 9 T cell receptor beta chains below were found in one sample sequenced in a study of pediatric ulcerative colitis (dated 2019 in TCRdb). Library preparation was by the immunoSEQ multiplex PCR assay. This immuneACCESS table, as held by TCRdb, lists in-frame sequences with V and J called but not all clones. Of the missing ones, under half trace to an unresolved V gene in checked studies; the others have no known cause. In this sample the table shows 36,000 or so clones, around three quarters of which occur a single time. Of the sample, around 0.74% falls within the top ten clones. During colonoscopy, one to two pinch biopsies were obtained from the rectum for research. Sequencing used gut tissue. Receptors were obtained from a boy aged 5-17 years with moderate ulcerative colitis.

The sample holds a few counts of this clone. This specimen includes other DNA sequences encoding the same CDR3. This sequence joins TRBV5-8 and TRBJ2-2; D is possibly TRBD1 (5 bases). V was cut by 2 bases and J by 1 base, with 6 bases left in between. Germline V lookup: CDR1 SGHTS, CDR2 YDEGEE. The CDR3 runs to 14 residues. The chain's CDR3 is CASSFQGNTGELFF. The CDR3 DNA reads TGTGCCAGCAGCTTTCAGGGGAACACCGGGGAGCTGTTTTTT.

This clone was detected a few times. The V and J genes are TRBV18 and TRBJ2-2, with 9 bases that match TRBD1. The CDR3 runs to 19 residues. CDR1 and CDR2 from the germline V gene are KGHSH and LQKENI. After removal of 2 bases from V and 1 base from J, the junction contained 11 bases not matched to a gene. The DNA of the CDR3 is TGTGCCAGCTCACCATTATCAGTGTTGGGACAGGGGAACACCGGGGAGCTGTTTTTT. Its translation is CASSPLSVLGQGNTGELFF.

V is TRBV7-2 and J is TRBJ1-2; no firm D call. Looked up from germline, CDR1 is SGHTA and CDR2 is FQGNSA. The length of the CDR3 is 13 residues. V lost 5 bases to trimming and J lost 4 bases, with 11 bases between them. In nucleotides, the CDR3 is TGTGCCAGCAGCCCCAGGCCCGCCTATGGCTACACCTTC. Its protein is CASSPRPAYGYTF.

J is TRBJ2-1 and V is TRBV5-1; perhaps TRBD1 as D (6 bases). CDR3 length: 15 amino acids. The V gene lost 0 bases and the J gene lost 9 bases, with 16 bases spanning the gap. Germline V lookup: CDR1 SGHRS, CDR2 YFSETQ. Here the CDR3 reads CASSLALAGVGEQFF. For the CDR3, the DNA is TGCGCCAGCAGCTTGGCCCTGGCAGGGGTGGGTGAGCAGTTCTTC. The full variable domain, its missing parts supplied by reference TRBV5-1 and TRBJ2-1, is KAGVTQTPRYLIKTRGQQVTLSCSPISGHRSVSWYQQTPGQGLQFLFEYFSETQRNKGNFPGRFSGRQFSNSRSEMNVSTLELGDSALYLCASSLALAGVGEQFFGPGTRLTVL.

The CDR3 here is CASSPITQGSGGYTF. For the CDR3, the DNA is TGCGCCAGCAGTCCAATTACTCAAGGGTCGGGTGGCTACACCTTC. This chain uses TRBV4-3 with TRBJ1-2; the D is unclear. In germline, CDR1 is LGHNA, CDR2 YSLEER. Trimming removed 6 bases at V and 7 bases at J, with 21 bases between. The CDR3 covers 15 residues.

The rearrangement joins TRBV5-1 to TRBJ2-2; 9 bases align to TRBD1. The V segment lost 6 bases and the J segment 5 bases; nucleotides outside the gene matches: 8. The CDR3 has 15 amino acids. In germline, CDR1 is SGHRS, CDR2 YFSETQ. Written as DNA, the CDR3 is TGCGCCAGCAACGACAGGGGGTCTGGGACCGGGGAGCTGTTTTTT. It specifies CASNDRGSGTGELFF.

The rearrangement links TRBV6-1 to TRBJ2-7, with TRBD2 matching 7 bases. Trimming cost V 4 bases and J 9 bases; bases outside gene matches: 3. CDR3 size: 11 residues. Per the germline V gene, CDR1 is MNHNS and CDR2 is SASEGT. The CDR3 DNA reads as TGTGCCAGCAGTGGGACTAGGGGGCAGTACTTC. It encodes CASSGTRGQYF.

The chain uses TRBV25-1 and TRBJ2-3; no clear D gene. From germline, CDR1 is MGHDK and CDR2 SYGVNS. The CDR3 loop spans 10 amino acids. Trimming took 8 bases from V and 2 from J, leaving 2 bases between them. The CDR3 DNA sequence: TGTGCCAGCGCCACAGATACGCAGTATTTT. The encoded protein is CASATDTQYF.

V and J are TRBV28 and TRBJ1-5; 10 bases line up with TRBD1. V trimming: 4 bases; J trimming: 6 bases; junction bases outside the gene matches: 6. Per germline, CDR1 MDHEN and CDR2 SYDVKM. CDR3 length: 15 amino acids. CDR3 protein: CASSSGQGTGQPQHF. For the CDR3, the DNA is TGTGCCAGCAGTTCGGGACAGGGGACGGGTCAGCCCCAGCATTTT.